This passage covers 26 T cell receptor beta chains from one sample sequenced in a study of cytomegalovirus exposure and HLA in healthy donors. With 60 Vbeta and 13 Jbeta primers, the PCR was carried out. Profiling relied on immunoSEQ multiplex PCR, and the TCRdb table lists in-frame clones only, not all of them. Here the sample spans 210,000 or so clones, more than 60% being singletons. The source material was PBMCs. Every receptor here comes from a woman aged 25 to 39 in good health and CMV-seropositive.

The chain links TRBV9 to TRBJ2-1; the D gene is possibly TRBD2 (6 bases). The V gene lost 4 bases and the J gene lost 12 bases, with 17 bases spanning the gap. This CDR3 has 13 residues. Germline V gene data show CDR1 as SGDLS and CDR2 as YYNGEE. The CDR3 is CASSRAGGTGQFF. In nucleotides, the CDR3 is TGTGCCAGCAGCCGAGCTGGGGGGACTGGGCAGTTCTTC.

V gene TRBV9 combines with J gene TRBJ2-3; 10 bases map to TRBD1. Losses at the gene ends were 4 bases for V and 1 base for J; bases not matched to a gene: 3. Germline V gene lookup returns CDR1 SGDLS and CDR2 YYNGEE. CDR3 size: 15 residues. The CDR3 region has the DNA TGTGCCAGCAGCCCGGGGACAGGGGGCACAGATACGCAGTATTTT. Its protein is CASSPGTGGTDTQYF.

This chain links TRBV5-1 with TRBJ2-2; no firm D call. Germline-derived CDR1 and CDR2 are SGHRS and YFSETQ. There are 13 residues in the CDR3. Trimming stripped 2 bases from V and 4 bases from J, with 6 bases between. The CDR3 loop is CASSFLTTGELFF. The CDR3 region has the DNA TGCGCCAGCAGCTTCCTAACCACCGGGGAGCTGTTTTTT. Using reference TRBV5-1 and TRBJ2-2 for the parts outside the CDR3, the full variable domain is KAGVTQTPRYLIKTRGQQVTLSCSPISGHRSVSWYQQTPGQGLQFLFEYFSETQRNKGNFPGRFSGRQFSNSRSEMNVSTLELGDSALYLCASSFLTTGELFFGEGSRLTVL.

V is TRBV6-5 and J is TRBJ1-1; maybe TRBD1 (5 bases). CDR3 length: 16 amino acids. Trimming cost V 2 bases and J 1 base, with 14 bases left between them. From germline, CDR1 is MNHEY and CDR2 SVGAGI. Here the CDR3 DNA reads TGTGCCAGCAGTTACCGGTTTGGGGCAGGGAACACTGAAGCTTTCTTT. This gives the protein CASSYRFGAGNTEAFF.

This sequence joins TRBV10-3 and TRBJ1-4, with 8 bases identical to TRBD1. The CDR3 totals 15 residues. Looked up from germline, CDR1 is ENHRY and CDR2 is SYGVKD. J was trimmed by 7 bases and V by 6 bases; bases with no gene match: 10. CDR3 amino acids: CAISPSTGDFEKLFF. The CDR3 coding sequence is TGTGCCATCAGCCCTTCGACAGGGGATTTTGAAAAACTGTTTTTT.

The rearrangement joins TRBV11-2 to TRBJ1-3; D uncertain. The CDR3 consists of 15 residues. Germline-derived CDR1 and CDR2 are SGHAT and FQNNGV. The ends were cut back, 1 base at V and 6 bases at J, with 13 bases in the middle. CDR3 nucleotide sequence: TGTGCCAGCAGCTTAGGAGCCGTAACCAAAAACACCATATATTTT. Its translation: CASSLGAVTKNTIYF.

This chain uses TRBV7-9 with TRBJ2-2, with 7 bases lining up with TRBD1. Unmatched junction bases numbered 8, after V lost 5 bases and J lost 5 bases. The CDR3 totals 15 residues. The V gene's germline CDR1 is SEHNR and CDR2 FQNEAQ (reference sequence). The CDR3 DNA is TGTGCCAGCAGCCTAGTTGAGACAGGGACCGGGGAGCTGTTTTTT. It codes for CASSLVETGTGELFF.

The V gene is TRBV30, the J gene TRBJ1-2; 7 nucleotides agree with TRBD1. Per germline, CDR1 GTSNPN and CDR2 SVGIG (reference sequence). The CDR3 extends over 13 amino acids. V shed 2 bases and J 6 bases; nucleotides not matched to a gene: 6. The DNA for the CDR3 is TGTGCCTGGAGTAAACAGGGGCCAGATGGCTACACCTTC. It codes for CAWSKQGPDGYTF.

The chain has TRBV28 and TRBJ1-5; possible D gene TRBD1, 6 bases. V dropped 6 bases and J dropped 0 bases, with 12 bases sitting between them. From germline, CDR1 is MDHEN and CDR2 SYDVKM. The CDR3 totals 15 residues. CDR3 sequence reads: CASRGGGHSNQPQHF. CDR3 in DNA: TGTGCCAGCAGAGGGGGGGGACATAGCAATCAGCCCCAGCATTTT.

The rearrangement uses TRBV27 and TRBJ2-7; 10 bases line up with TRBD1. The CDR3 runs to 15 residues. Losses at the gene ends were 3 bases for V and 6 bases for J; bases not matched to a gene: 8. Looked up from germline, CDR1 is MNHEY and CDR2 is SMNVEV (reference sequence). The CDR3 spells CASSFGRQGAREQYF. The CDR3 DNA sequence: TGTGCCAGCAGTTTTGGGAGACAGGGGGCACGCGAGCAGTACTTC.

V usage is TRBV7-2 and J usage is TRBJ2-7, with a possible D match to TRBD2 (6 bases). Trimming took off 5 bases at V and 1 base at J, with 18 bases between the two ends. The CDR3 runs 16 residues. Germline V gene data show CDR1 as SGHTA and CDR2 as FQGNSA. The DNA of the CDR3 is TGTGCCAGCAGCCCCCTAGGGAGGATCGCGTCCTACGAGCAGTACTTC. Encoded protein: CASSPLGRIASYEQYF.

J is TRBJ1-5 and V is TRBV28, with D unresolved. The CDR3 is 14 amino acids. The germline gives CDR1 MDHEN, CDR2 SYDVKM. Deletions cut 0 bases from V and 0 bases from J, with 3 bases between. The DNA of the CDR3 is TGTGCCAGCAGTTTATGGTATAGCAATCAGCCCCAGCATTTT. This codes for CASSLWYSNQPQHF.

The genes are TRBV7-2 and TRBJ2-4; D possibly corresponds to TRBD2 (5 bases). From germline, CDR1 is SGHTA and CDR2 FQGNSA. The CDR3 spans 13 residues. The V end was cut by 5 bases, the J end by 3 bases, with 8 bases between. The CDR3 region is CASSPAGKNIQYF. The CDR3 DNA sequence: TGTGCCAGCAGCCCGGCGGGCAAAAACATTCAGTACTTC.

This chain connects TRBV19 to TRBJ2-2, with D tentatively TRBD1 (5 bases). Germline V gives CDR1 LNHDA, CDR2 SQIVND (reference sequence). The CDR3 spans 14 residues. Trimming stripped 6 bases from V and 2 bases from J, with 10 bases between. CDR3 sequence reads: CASRGHRNTGELFF. As DNA, the CDR3 is TGTGCCAGTAGAGGACACAGAAACACCGGGGAGCTGTTTTTT.

The rearrangement joins TRBV27 to TRBJ1-5; no reliable D call. Germline CDR1 is MNHEY and CDR2 is SMNVEV (reference sequence). Trimming left V 6 bases short and J 0 bases short, with 9 bases between. The CDR3 length is 14 residues. The CDR3 loop is CASSPTNSNQPQHF. The DNA of the CDR3 is TGTGCCAGCAGCCCGACAAATAGCAATCAGCCCCAGCATTTT.

The V call is TRBV7-2, the J call TRBJ1-4, with a possible D match to TRBD1 (6 bases). The V gene's germline CDR1 is SGHTA and CDR2 FQGNSA. V was trimmed by 5 bases and J by 7 bases, leaving 23 bases between them. The length of the CDR3 is 17 residues. CDR3 protein: CASSHNDVVGGPEKLFF. CDR3 nucleotides: TGTGCCAGCAGCCATAACGACGTGGTGGGGGGGCCTGAAAAACTGTTTTTT.

The chain carries TRBV4-3 and TRBJ2-2, with 7 bases aligning to TRBD2. This CDR3 has 16 residues. V lost 4 bases to trimming and J lost 4 bases; unmatched junction nucleotides: 9. Germline V gene data show CDR1 as LGHNA and CDR2 as YSLEER. CDR3 nucleotide sequence: TGCGCCAGCAGCCCTGTAGCGGGTCGGGTCACCGGGGAGCTGTTTTTT. Translated, it gives CASSPVAGRVTGELFF.

The J gene is TRBJ2-1, the V gene TRBV9; 12 nucleotides line up with TRBD2. CDR1 and CDR2 (germline): SGDLS, YYNGEE. V trimming: 4 bases; J trimming: 5 bases; junction bases outside the gene matches: 7. This CDR3 is built from 16 residues. The CDR3: CASSSRLAGANNEQFF. The CDR3 nucleotides are TGTGCCAGCAGCAGTCGACTAGCGGGGGCAAACAATGAGCAGTTCTTC.

The CDR3 DNA reads as TGTGCCAGCAGCCCAAGACTAGCGAGGAGCTCCTACGAGCAGTACTTC. Its protein is CASSPRLARSSYEQYF. V gene TRBV5-4 combines with J gene TRBJ2-7; 8 bases are a match to TRBD2. Germline loops: CDR1 SGHNT, CDR2 YYREEE (reference sequence). V shed 4 bases, J shed 0 bases, and the junction held 9 bases outside the gene matches. The CDR3 totals 16 residues. Together with reference TRBV5-4 and TRBJ2-7, the CDR3 gives the full variable domain: ETGVTQSPTHLIKTRGQQVTLRCSSQSGHNTVSWYQQALGQGPQFIFQYYREEENGRGNFPPRFSGLQFPNYSSELNVNALELDDSALYLCASSPRLARSSYEQYFGPGTRLTVT.

V and J are TRBV7-2 and TRBJ2-7; 10 nucleotides match TRBD2. This CDR3 comprises 14 residues. CDR1 and CDR2 from the germline V gene are SGHTA and FQGNSA. The V gene end was trimmed by 7 bases and the J gene end by 1 base; junction bases not matched to a gene: 4. DNA for the CDR3: TGTGCCAGCAACAGAGCGGGGGGGTCCTACGAGCAGTACTTC. Residues: CASNRAGGSYEQYF.

The J gene is TRBJ2-3, the V gene TRBV27, with D possibly matching TRBD1 (7 bases). The CDR3 consists of 13 residues. In germline, CDR1 is MNHEY, CDR2 SMNVEV (reference sequence). Deletions cut 2 bases from V and 14 bases from J, with 17 bases between. The CDR3, as DNA: TGTGCCAGCAGTTTAGGAGGGGGCGCTAGGTTGTATTTT. Protein product: CASSLGGGARLYF.

The chain is built from TRBV5-1 and TRBJ2-5; 10 nucleotides match TRBD1. The germline V gene has CDR1 SGHRS and CDR2 YFSETQ. The V segment lost 4 bases and the J segment 5 bases; nucleotides outside the gene matches: 8. The CDR3 is 15 amino acids. The CDR3 DNA sequence: TGCGCCAGCAGCATCGGACAGGGGGTTGAGGAGACCCAGTACTTC. Amino acids: CASSIGQGVEETQYF.

This chain links TRBV28 with TRBJ2-6; tentative D call: TRBD1 (6 bases). Germline CDR1 is MDHEN and CDR2 is SYDVKM. Between the trimmed V and J ends, which lost 10 bases and 0 bases, there was a span of 16 bases. There are 16 residues in the CDR3. The CDR3: CATLTGLSSGANVLTF. The CDR3 DNA follows: TGTGCCACCCTGACAGGACTTAGCTCTGGGGCCAACGTCCTGACTTTC.

This chain links TRBV27 with TRBJ2-5, with TRBD2 identical over 7 bases. Germline V gene lookup returns CDR1 MNHEY and CDR2 SMNVEV (reference sequence). The V segment lost 6 bases and the J segment 4 bases; nucleotides outside the gene matches: 14. CDR3 length: 16 residues. This chain's CDR3 is CASSPTLAVGAETQYF. CDR3 DNA sequence: TGTGCCAGCAGCCCGACCCTAGCGGTTGGGGCAGAGACCCAGTACTTC.

The rearrangement uses TRBV6-6 and TRBJ1-4; no clear D. V was pared by 6 bases and J by 2 bases, with 13 bases between. Germline V gives CDR1 MNHNY, CDR2 SVGAGI (reference sequence). This CDR3 contains 15 residues. For the CDR3, the DNA is TGTGCCAGCAGGGGCGCCATAATCACTAATGAAAAACTGTTTTTT. Its protein is CASRGAIITNEKLFF.

The chain uses TRBV7-2 and TRBJ2-5; no firm D call. This CDR3 is built from 15 residues. Germline CDR1 SGHTA, CDR2 FQGNSA. With 4 bases removed from V and 2 bases from J, the gap between germline ends came to 14 bases. DNA of the CDR3: TGTGCCAGCAGCTCCTACAGTGTACGACAAGAGACCCAGTACTTC. This sequence encodes CASSSYSVRQETQYF.